This TCR beta chain emerged from a study of blood T cell repertoires in COVID-19. Looking at the study overall: COVID-19 samples from acute and convalescent phases originated in the United States, Italy and Spain.

Per germline, CDR1 SNHLY and CDR2 FYNNEI. J was trimmed by 11 bases and V by 7 bases; bases with no gene match: 13. The CDR3 runs 15 residues. In the original analysis: Reference gene primer amplification in the assay estimated nucleated cell counts. Here immunoSEQ multiplex PCR was the method, and the copy in TCRdb shows in-frame clones only, minus some. D and trimming come from the DNA, and the V and J calls and clone size come from that table. This sample yields just over 300,000 clones, of which over 85% are seen a single time; about 2% belongs to the top ten. Sequencing was done on a sample of peripheral blood. The chain is built from TRBV2 and TRBJ2-2; 10 nucleotides align to TRBD2. The TCR sequence derives from a woman younger than 45 with COVID-19, enrolled during active disease. CDR3 nucleotide sequence: TGTGCCAGCAAGGGCCTAGCGGGGGTATATGGTGAGCTGTTTTTT. Its translation is CASKGLAGVYGELFF.